The 24 T cell receptor beta chains in this list originate from one sample, sequenced in a study of T cells in Graves' hyperthyroidism and ophthalmopathy. RNA transcripts served as the template for amplifying TCR beta CDR3 regions. TCR CDR3 underwent first-round RT-PCR with the HTBI primer set. TCRdb reprocessed the multiplex PCR reads with MiXCR, giving one entry per CDR3 protein. The data show some 740,000 distinct CDR3 sequences, approximately 15% seen once. Sequenced material: blood. These TCRs come from a woman younger than 35 with Graves' hyperthyroidism.

There are many counts of this clonotype. The V call is TRBV20-1, the J call TRBJ2-2; the D is unclear. Germline V lookup: CDR1 DFQATT, CDR2 SNEGSKA (reference sequence). V lost 2 bases to trimming and J lost 1 base, with 11 bases between them. The CDR3 loop spans 15 amino acids. CDR3 DNA: TGCAGTGCTAGACGACGAGAGAAGAACACCGGGGAGCTGTTTTTT. It translates to CSARRREKNTGELFF.

The table lists this clonotype with many counts. The chain recombines TRBV7-2 with TRBJ2-1; possibly TRBD2 for D (5 bases). There are 15 residues in the CDR3. The germline gives CDR1 SGHTA, CDR2 FQGNSA. Trimming stripped 5 bases from V and 0 bases from J, with 11 bases between. The CDR3 nucleotides read TGTGCCAGCAGCCTCATGGGGAGCTCCTACAATGAGCAGTTCTTC. Protein product: CASSLMGSSYNEQFF.

This clonotype was picked up many times. In DNA, the CDR3 is TGTGCCTGGAGACGGAGTCCTAACTATGGCTACACCTTC. This codes for CAWRRSPNYGYTF. V and J are TRBV30 and TRBJ1-2, with D unresolved. CDR3 length: 13 residues. The germline gives CDR1 GTSNPN, CDR2 SVGIG (reference sequence). Trimming left V 3 bases short and J 0 bases short, with 8 bases between.

This clonotype was picked up many times. V and J are TRBV28 and TRBJ1-1, with D uncertain. The germline V and J ends were trimmed by 11 bases and 1 base, with 20 bases remaining between them. The CDR3 is 15 amino acids. Germline CDR1 is MDHEN and CDR2 is SYDVKM. The CDR3 loop is CAAAPGTASNTEAFF. The CDR3 DNA reads TGTGCCGCAGCCCCGGGAACAGCCTCGAACACTGAAGCTTTCTTT.

In its sample, this clonotype was seen many times. The rearrangement links TRBV2 to TRBJ2-1; 9 nucleotides align to TRBD2. This CDR3 contains 13 residues. The germline CDR1 and CDR2 sequences are SNHLY and FYNNEI. With 6 bases clipped from V and 3 bases from J, the junction kept 0 bases outside the gene matches. CDR3 in amino acids: CASRREGYNEQFF. DNA for the CDR3: TGTGCCAGCAGGCGGGAGGGCTACAATGAGCAGTTCTTC.

The chain recombines TRBV2 with TRBJ2-7; D perhaps matches TRBD2 (5 bases). V was pared by 8 bases and J by 0 bases, with 17 bases between. The V gene's germline CDR1 is SNHLY and CDR2 FYNNEI. The CDR3 spans 15 residues. CDR3 protein: CASRTRAPSSYEQYF. The CDR3 DNA sequence: TGTGCCAGCCGAACTAGGGCCCCTTCCTCCTACGAGCAGTACTTC.

The chain uses TRBV12-3 or TRBV12-4 and TRBJ2-1, with TRBD2 identical over 8 bases. J was trimmed by 0 bases and V by 5 bases; bases with no gene match: 15. There are 19 residues in the CDR3. CDR3 residues: CASSPRFGRGLNSYNEQFF. The CDR3 nucleotides are TGTGCCAGCAGTCCACGTTTCGGGAGGGGACTTAACTCCTACAATGAGCAGTTCTTC.

The sample holds many counts of this clonotype. The chain is built from TRBV6-1 and TRBJ1-1, with 7 bases matching TRBD1. Trimming cost V 6 bases and J 6 bases; bases outside gene matches: 19. The CDR3 runs 17 residues. The germline CDR1 and CDR2 sequences are MNHNS and SASEGT. In DNA, the CDR3 is TGTGCCAGCAGGCCGGGGGGGGGGGACAGCCGCCGTCCTGAAGCTTTCTTT. It encodes CASRPGGGDSRRPEAFF.

A few counts support this clonotype. V and J are TRBV28 and TRBJ1-2; a weak D match, TRBD1 (5 bases). Germline lookup yields CDR1 MDHEN and CDR2 SYDVKM. The CDR3 is made up of 13 amino acids. V was cut by 5 bases and J by 4 bases, with 11 bases left in between. The CDR3 bases are TGTGCCAGCAGTCGACAGTACCCCTATGGCTACACCTTC. Protein: CASSRQYPYGYTF.

Here the CDR3 DNA reads TGTGCCAGCAGCGTAGCGGGGGCTAATGGCTACACCTTC. It specifies CASSVAGANGYTF. The chain joins TRBV9 to TRBJ1-2, with D perhaps TRBD1 (6 bases). Germline loops: CDR1 SGDLS, CDR2 YYNGEE. The CDR3 runs 13 residues. Trimming removed 0 bases at V and 6 bases at J, with 9 bases between.

The table lists this clonotype with a few counts. V is TRBV6-2 or TRBV6-3 and J is TRBJ1-5, with TRBD1 identical over 7 bases. Trimming removed 11 bases from V and 0 bases from J; junction bases left unmatched: 7. Germline loops: CDR1 MNHEY, CDR2 SVGEGT. The CDR3 is 14 amino acids. The chain's CDR3 is CAAKTGYSNQPQHF. CDR3 DNA: TGTGCCGCAAAGACAGGGTATAGCAATCAGCCCCAGCATTTT.

The rearrangement uses TRBV7-9 and TRBJ2-7; 7 bases fit TRBD1. Trimming at V came to 6 bases and at J to 2 bases, leaving 4 bases not matched to a gene. The germline V gene has CDR1 SEHNR and CDR2 FQNEAQ (reference sequence). The CDR3 contains 13 residues. DNA of the CDR3: TGTGCCAGCAGTTCCAGGGGGACCTACGAGCAGTACTTC. Protein: CASSSRGTYEQYF.

This clonotype was recorded at least ten times. The chain recombines TRBV27 with TRBJ2-7; 13 nucleotides align to TRBD2. The CDR3 length is 15 residues. V lost 2 bases to trimming and J lost 4 bases; unmatched junction nucleotides: 2. From germline, CDR1 is MNHEY and CDR2 SMNVEV (reference sequence). The CDR3 DNA reads TGTGCCAGCAGTTTACGGACTAGCGGGAGATACGAGCAGTACTTC. This gives the protein CASSLRTSGRYEQYF.

This chain connects TRBV5-1 to TRBJ2-1; 7 bases align to TRBD2. The CDR3 totals 15 residues. CDR1 and CDR2 (germline): SGHRS, YFSETQ. V dropped 1 base and J dropped 4; count of bases not matched to a gene: 5. The CDR3 sequence is CASSLSLAVYNEQFF. CDR3 bases: TGCGCCAGCAGCTTGAGTCTAGCGGTTTACAATGAGCAGTTCTTC.

This clonotype has only a few counts. V is TRBV27 and J is TRBJ2-7; possible D gene TRBD2, 6 bases. The CDR3 runs to 13 residues. Trimming took off 3 bases at V and 7 bases at J, with 13 bases between the two ends. Looked up from germline, CDR1 is MNHEY and CDR2 is SMNVEV (reference sequence). The CDR3, as DNA: TGTGCCAGCAGTTTGGACGGGAGAATAGAGCAGTACTTC. Its translation is CASSLDGRIEQYF.

The rearrangement joins TRBV5-1 to TRBJ2-7; the D is unclear. Germline assignment: CDR1 SGHRS and CDR2 YFSETQ. Trimming pared 4 bases from V and 7 bases from J, leaving 15 bases between. The CDR3 covers 13 residues. The CDR3 here is CASSATSFWEQYF. CDR3 sequence (DNA): TGCGCCAGCAGCGCGACGTCCTTTTGGGAGCAGTACTTC.

The chain has TRBV7-9 and TRBJ1-1; D uncertain. The germline V and J ends were trimmed by 1 base and 10 bases, with 10 bases remaining between them. The CDR3 extends over 12 amino acids. CDR1 and CDR2 from the germline V gene are SEHNR and FQNEAQ (reference sequence). This CDR3 is CASSLEMGRAFF. DNA of the CDR3: TGTGCCAGCAGCTTAGAGATGGGGAGAGCTTTCTTT.

V is TRBV20-1 and J is TRBJ2-1, with 15 bases identical to TRBD2. The J call may be wrong; the DNA end is better matched by TRBJ2-7. Germline V gene data show CDR1 as DFQATT and CDR2 as SNEGSKA (reference sequence). The CDR3 covers 20 residues. The CDR3 nucleotides are TGCAGTGCTAGAGCGCCAAGGACTAGCGGGAGGGCTAGCTCCTACAATGAGCAGTACTTC. Translated, it gives CSARAPRTSGRASSYNEQYF.

In its sample, this clonotype was seen many times. The CDR3 spells CASSLWPLLAGGEEQFF. The DNA of the CDR3 is TGTGCCAGCAGCTTATGGCCCTTACTAGCGGGAGGAGAGGAGCAGTTCTTC. V usage is TRBV7-9 and J usage is TRBJ2-1; 12 bases line up with TRBD2. This CDR3 has 17 amino acids. J lost 10 bases, V lost 2 bases, and 12 bases had no gene match. Germline-derived CDR1 and CDR2 are SEHNR and FQNEAQ (reference sequence).

This clonotype was counted ten times or more. The chain uses TRBV9 and TRBJ1-2; possibly TRBD1 for D (5 bases). Germline CDR1 reads SGDLS; CDR2 reads YYNGEE. The V gene lost 0 bases and the J gene lost 3 bases, with 12 bases spanning the gap. The CDR3 extends over 15 amino acids. The CDR3 DNA reads TGTGCCAGCAGCGTAGGGGGCTACTCCCACTATGGCTACACCTTC. Translated: CASSVGGYSHYGYTF.

The rearrangement joins TRBV15 to TRBJ2-5; no clear D. The CDR3 extends over 11 amino acids. From germline, CDR1 is LNHNV and CDR2 YYDKDF (reference sequence). V gave up 6 bases and J gave up 0 bases, with 2 bases separating them. The CDR3 sequence is CATRDQETQYF. The CDR3 coding sequence is TGTGCCACCAGGGACCAAGAGACCCAGTACTTC.

The table lists this clonotype with many counts. This chain connects TRBV6-5 to TRBJ1-3, with unresolved D. The CDR3 has 14 residues. Germline V gene data show CDR1 as MNHEY and CDR2 as SVGAGI. Trimming took 2 bases from V and 2 from J, leaving 7 bases between them. The CDR3 loop reads CASSYGEAGNTIYF. The CDR3 nucleotides read TGTGCCAGCAGTTACGGGGAAGCTGGAAACACCATATATTTT.

This clonotype was picked up many times. J is TRBJ2-5 and V is TRBV6-2 or TRBV6-3, with 11 bases aligning to TRBD2. Germline values: CDR1 MNHEY, CDR2 SVGEGT. The CDR3 extends over 16 amino acids. V lost 6 bases to trimming and J lost 7 bases; unmatched junction nucleotides: 13. In DNA, the CDR3 is TGTGCCAGCAGCGACATAGCGGGAGGGCCTCTCGGGACCCAGTACTTC. The encoded protein is CASSDIAGGPLGTQYF.

V gene TRBV4-1 combines with J gene TRBJ2-1; D tentatively fits TRBD1 or TRBD2 (5 bases each). Germline V gene data show CDR1 as MGHRA and CDR2 as YSYEKL. Trimming shortened V by 7 bases and J by 2 bases, and 24 bases separated the two germline ends. This CDR3 has 18 residues. DNA for the CDR3: TGCGCCAGCACCCGAGGGGCCACTAGTTCCAAGGCCTACAATGAGCAGTTCTTC. Its translation: CASTRGATSSKAYNEQFF.